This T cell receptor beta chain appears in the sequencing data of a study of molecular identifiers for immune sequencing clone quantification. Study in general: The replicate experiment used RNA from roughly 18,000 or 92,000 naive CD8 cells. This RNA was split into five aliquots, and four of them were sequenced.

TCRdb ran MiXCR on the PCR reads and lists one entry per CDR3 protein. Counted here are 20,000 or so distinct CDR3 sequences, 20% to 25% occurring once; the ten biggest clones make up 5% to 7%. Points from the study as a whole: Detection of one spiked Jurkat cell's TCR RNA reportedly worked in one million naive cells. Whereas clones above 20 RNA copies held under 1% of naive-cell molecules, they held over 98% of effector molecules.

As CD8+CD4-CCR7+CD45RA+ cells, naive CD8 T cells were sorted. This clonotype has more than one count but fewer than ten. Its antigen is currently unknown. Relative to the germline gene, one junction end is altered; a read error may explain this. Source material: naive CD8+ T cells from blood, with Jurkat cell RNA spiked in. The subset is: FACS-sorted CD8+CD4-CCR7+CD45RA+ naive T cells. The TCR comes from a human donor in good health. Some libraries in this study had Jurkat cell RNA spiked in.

The CDR3 DNA sequence: TGTGCCAACAGCTCCCTCGGGGTCTTC. It specifies CANSSLGVF. The chain couples TRBV7-2 to TRBJ2-1; TRBD2 is a possible D gene (5 bases). The germline gives CDR1 SGHTA, CDR2 FQGNSA. CDR3 length: 9 residues.